This T cell receptor (beta chain) was recovered during a study of CD8 T cells in ankylosing spondylitis. Study outcomes and limitations: Clones linked with disease were CD8+ and fairly uncommon in the peripheral blood. It appeared that ankylosing spondylitis blood was characterized by a TCR beta motif of seven or eight highly homologous variants. Significant enrichment of disease-linked clones was reported in matched ankylosing spondylitis synovial fluid.

The CDR3 runs to 13 residues. After removal of 9 bases from V and 6 bases from J, the junction contained 6 bases not matched to a gene. Germline CDR1 is KGHDR and CDR2 is SFDVKD. As the method for making TCR beta libraries, quantitative 5'-RACE with molecular barcodes was used. A single record per CDR3 protein comes from TCRdb applying MiXCR to the 5' RACE reads. The data show 200,000 or so distinct CDR3 sequences, 10% to 15% seen once. This clonotype was seen repeatedly, ten times or more. Its antigen is unidentified. The sequenced sample was blood, either unsorted or a sorted T cell fraction (not recorded which). The chain recombines TRBV24-1 with TRBJ2-2; TRBD1 matches 7 bases. This TCR was recovered from a female donor with ankylosing spondylitis or in good health (not recorded which). CDR3 sequence: CATGQGDAGELFF. The CDR3 region has the DNA TGTGCCACCGGCCAGGGGGACGCCGGGGAGCTGTTTTTT.